Described below is a single T cell receptor beta chain sequence and its context. The sample comes from a study of control samples from healthy donors and cancer patients. The table came from immunoSEQ multiplex PCR; TCRdb's copy has only in-frame clones and leaves some out. The data contain roughly 370,000 clones, about 93% of them singletons. Germline CDR1 and CDR2: SGHRS and YFSETQ. V shed 0 bases and J shed 5 bases, with 8 bases lying between them. The CDR3 spans 14 residues. Sequencing was done on a sample of PBMCs. This clonotype was obtained from a man between 35 and 55 years old with head and neck cancer. The rearrangement joins TRBV5-1 to TRBJ2-2; D uncertain. The CDR3 DNA reads TGCGCCAGCAGCTTGGCTCAGGAGACCGGGGAGCTGTTTTTT. Translation gives CASSLAQETGELFF.